The 27 T cell receptor beta chains in this list originate from one sample, sequenced in a study of blood T cell repertoires in COVID-19. Sequencing was performed with immunoSEQ multiplex PCR; in TCRdb, only in-frame clones are kept and a portion is missing. The data show approximately 200,000 clones, around four fifths seen once. The source material was PBMCs or T cells enriched from blood (not recorded which). The origin of the receptors is a man aged 40-49 years who had recovered from COVID-19.

This clone was seen a handful of times. V gene TRBV24-1 combines with J gene TRBJ2-7, with D perhaps matching TRBD2 (6 bases). The CDR3 sequence is 13 residues long. V gave up 9 bases and J gave up 7 bases, with 18 bases separating them. Per the germline V gene, CDR1 is KGHDR and CDR2 is SFDVKD. The CDR3 DNA is TGTGCCACCGGAGGAGGGCCGGGAGAGGAGCAGTACTTC. It yields the protein CATGGGPGEEQYF.

The V and J genes are TRBV28 and TRBJ1-1, with D unresolved. The germline V and J ends were trimmed by 7 bases and 3 bases, with 12 bases remaining between them. Germline V gene lookup returns CDR1 MDHEN and CDR2 SYDVKM. The CDR3 contains 13 residues. The DNA for the CDR3 is TGTGCCAGCACTCGATCCGGTGACACTGAAGCTTTCTTT. This encodes CASTRSGDTEAFF.

The chain employs TRBV15 and TRBJ1-1, with no clear D. Trimming took off 0 bases at V and 0 bases at J, with 8 bases between the two ends. CDR3 length equals 15 residues. Germline lookup yields CDR1 LNHNV and CDR2 YYDKDF (reference sequence). In DNA form, the CDR3 reads TGTGCCACCAGCAGAGATCGGTCTGTGAACACTGAAGCTTTCTTT. It translates to CATSRDRSVNTEAFF.

This clone was observed once. The chain has TRBV6-2 or TRBV6-3 and TRBJ1-1, with a weak D call TRBD1 (5 bases). From germline, CDR1 is MNHEY and CDR2 SVGEGT. The CDR3 totals 14 residues. V lost 2 bases and J lost 6, with 13 bases in between. CDR3 coding DNA: TGTGCCAGCAGTTACGCTCACAGGTTCCCTGAAGCTTTCTTT. The encoded protein is CASSYAHRFPEAFF.

The V call is TRBV6-2 or TRBV6-3, the J call TRBJ1-5, with 9 bases aligning to TRBD1. Trimming removed 4 bases from V and 6 bases from J; junction bases left unmatched: 16. The germline V gene has CDR1 MNHEY and CDR2 SVGEGT. The CDR3 contains 18 residues. CDR3 DNA sequence: TGTGCCAGCAGTTTGGGACCTATGGACAGGGGAGTTGGTCAGCCCCAGCATTTT. Its protein is CASSLGPMDRGVGQPQHF.

The chain joins TRBV5-6 to TRBJ1-2; no firm D call. Trimming removed 0 bases at V and 7 bases at J, with 10 bases between. CDR1 and CDR2 from the germline V gene are SGHDT and YYEEEE. The CDR3 spans 13 residues. The CDR3 sequence is CASSLASVRGYTF. The CDR3 DNA reads TGTGCCAGCAGCTTGGCGTCCGTCCGTGGCTACACCTTC.

The CDR3 region has the DNA TGTGCCAGTAGAAGGGTAACTAGCCTCCCAGGGGAGCTGTTTTTT. It codes for CASRRVTSLPGELFF. The chain recombines TRBV19 with TRBJ2-2; D might be TRBD2 (6 bases). Germline values: CDR1 LNHDA, CDR2 SQIVND (reference sequence). Trimming took 6 bases from V and 8 from J, leaving 19 bases between them. The CDR3 covers 15 residues.

This chain connects TRBV2 to TRBJ1-6, with unresolved D. Trimming stripped 4 bases from V and 5 bases from J, with 9 bases between. This CDR3 has 14 residues. CDR1 and CDR2 (germline): SNHLY, FYNNEI. The CDR3 protein is CASSVEGHNSPLHF. CDR3 nucleotide sequence: TGTGCCAGCAGTGTGGAGGGCCATAATTCACCCCTCCACTTT.

This chain uses TRBV18 with TRBJ1-4, with D possibly TRBD1 on 5 matching bases. The CDR3 covers 14 residues. The germline V gene has CDR1 KGHSH and CDR2 LQKENI. V shed 3 bases and J shed 6 bases, with 11 bases lying between them. For the CDR3, the DNA is TGTGCCAGCTCACCGGGGATAGGGGATGAAAAACTGTTTTTT. Its translation: CASSPGIGDEKLFF. Together with reference TRBV18 and TRBJ1-4, the CDR3 gives the full variable domain: NAGVMQNPRHLVRRRGQEARLRCSPMKGHSHVYWYRQLPEEGLKFMVYLQKENIIDESGMPKERFSAEFPKEGPSILRIQQVVRGDSAAYFCASSPGIGDEKLFFGSGTQLSVL.

The chain has TRBV7-2 and TRBJ2-1, with 10 bases matching TRBD2. This CDR3 is 16 amino acids long. J gave up 8 bases and V 3 bases, and 10 bases lay outside the gene matches. Germline values: CDR1 SGHTA, CDR2 FQGNSA. In nucleotides, the CDR3 is TGTGCCAGCAGCTTGGGACTAGCGACCCTCGGGGATGAGCAGTTCTTC. Translation gives CASSLGLATLGDEQFF.

This clone has only one observation. The V and J genes are TRBV28 and TRBJ1-1, with TRBD1 as a possible D gene (5 bases). The CDR3 loop spans 10 amino acids. Germline V gene lookup returns CDR1 MDHEN and CDR2 SYDVKM. V shed 7 bases and J shed 7 bases, with 7 bases lying between them. CDR3 DNA sequence: TGTGCCAGCAATCAGGGTGAAGCTTTCTTT. This translates into CASNQGEAFF.

This chain connects TRBV11-1 to TRBJ1-1, with no clear D. V was cut by 3 bases and J by 3 bases, with 14 bases left in between. The CDR3 loop spans 15 amino acids. Germline lookup yields CDR1 SGHAT and CDR2 FQDESV (reference sequence). In DNA, the CDR3 is TGTGCCAGCAGCTTCTTCGCGGGAGGAGACACTGAAGCTTTCTTT. It yields the protein CASSFFAGGDTEAFF.

The CDR3 nucleotides read TGTGCCAGCAGCGTGAGTGGGATAGCAGAGTTCAGGGGGAGCAATCAGCCCCAGCATTTT. This sequence encodes CASSVSGIAEFRGSNQPQHF. The chain employs TRBV9 and TRBJ1-5; 7 nucleotides align to TRBD1. Germline V CDR1 and CDR2: SGDLS, YYNGEE. This CDR3 is 20 amino acids long. J was trimmed by 1 base and V by 2 bases; bases with no gene match: 18.

This chain connects TRBV5-1 to TRBJ1-1; 7 positions match TRBD1. The CDR3 has 16 amino acids. The J segment lost 1 base and the V segment lost 3 bases, leaving 9 bases of the junction unmatched. In germline, CDR1 is SGHRS, CDR2 YFSETQ. This chain's CDR3 is CASSSTGAMWNTEAFF. CDR3 nucleotides: TGCGCCAGCAGCTCCACAGGGGCGATGTGGAACACTGAAGCTTTCTTT.

The CDR3: CAWSVRGLAGANEQFF. CDR3 in DNA: TGTGCCTGGAGTGTACGGGGGCTAGCGGGAGCCAATGAGCAGTTCTTC. The rearrangement joins TRBV30 to TRBJ2-1; 10 nucleotides line up with TRBD2. In germline, CDR1 is GTSNPN, CDR2 SVGIG (reference sequence). The CDR3 consists of 16 residues. V gave up 0 bases and J gave up 6 bases; unmatched junction bases: 8.

The CDR3 loop reads CASSHPGGQGGSTEAFF. CDR3 sequence (DNA): TGCGCCAGCAGCCACCCCGGAGGGCAGGGAGGAAGCACTGAAGCTTTCTTT. The chain has TRBV4-1 and TRBJ1-1; D might be TRBD1 (5 bases). The V gene lost 3 bases and the J gene lost 4 bases, with 21 bases spanning the gap. This CDR3 region has 17 residues. In germline, CDR1 is MGHRA, CDR2 YSYEKL.

CDR3 in amino acids: CASSFFGRGDQETQYF. CDR3 DNA: TGCGCCAGCAGCTTCTTTGGCAGGGGGGATCAAGAGACCCAGTACTTC. The rearrangement joins TRBV5-1 to TRBJ2-5; D is possibly TRBD1 (7 bases). The length of the CDR3 is 16 residues. Trimming removed 2 bases from V and 2 bases from J, with 16 bases in between. Looked up from germline, CDR1 is SGHRS and CDR2 is YFSETQ.

This chain links TRBV25-1 with TRBJ1-5; the D is unclear. The V gene lost 5 bases and the J gene lost 1 base, with 9 bases spanning the gap. Germline-derived CDR1 and CDR2 are MGHDK and SYGVNS. The CDR3 length is 14 residues. As DNA, the CDR3 is TGTGCCAGCAGTCCGGGAACCAGCAATCAGCCCCAGCATTTT. Translated, it gives CASSPGTSNQPQHF.

This clone has only one observation. The chain couples TRBV2 to TRBJ2-7, with D perhaps matching TRBD1 (6 bases). There are 13 residues in the CDR3. V lost 10 bases to trimming and J lost 2 bases, with 15 bases between them. CDR1 and CDR2 (germline): SNHLY, FYNNEI. Here the CDR3 DNA reads TGTGCCACAAATCCAGGACAGACCTACGAGCAGTACTTC. Translation gives CATNPGQTYEQYF.

The rearrangement joins TRBV7-3 to TRBJ1-2; 8 nucleotides align to TRBD1. The germline gives CDR1 SGHTA, CDR2 FQGTGA. V dropped 5 bases and J dropped 8; count of bases not matched to a gene: 10. The CDR3 has 14 amino acids. The CDR3 DNA sequence: TGTGCCAGCAGCCCCCAGCGGACAGGGAACGGCTACACCTTC. It yields the protein CASSPQRTGNGYTF.

The CDR3 reads CASSGTGTGFTYGYTF. CDR3 DNA sequence: TGTGCCAGCAGCGGTACCGGGACAGGGTTTACTTATGGCTACACCTTC. This chain joins TRBV2 and TRBJ1-2, with 9 bases fitting TRBD1. V dropped 6 bases and J dropped 5; count of bases not matched to a gene: 13. CDR3 size: 16 residues. Germline lookup yields CDR1 SNHLY and CDR2 FYNNEI.

A single count supports this clone. The gene calls are TRBV6-6 and TRBJ2-4, with 9 positions matching TRBD1. This CDR3 comprises 14 residues. The V gene end was trimmed by 2 bases and the J gene end by 4 bases; junction bases not matched to a gene: 0. Germline CDR1 reads MNHNY; CDR2 reads SVGAGI (reference sequence). CDR3 protein: CASSYGQGKNIQYF. CDR3 DNA sequence: TGTGCCAGCAGTTACGGACAGGGGAAAAACATTCAGTACTTC.

The chain couples TRBV11-2 to TRBJ1-1; D gene unclear. Trimming stripped 3 bases from V and 3 bases from J, with 8 bases between. This CDR3 has 13 amino acids. CDR1 and CDR2 (germline): SGHAT, FQNNGV. For the CDR3, the DNA is TGTGCCAGCAGCTTCGAAGCGGACACTGAAGCTTTCTTT. It translates to CASSFEADTEAFF.

V is TRBV2 and J is TRBJ1-5; the D gene is possibly TRBD1 (5 bases). Trimming removed 2 bases at V and 4 bases at J, with 9 bases between. The CDR3 has 14 amino acids. Germline loops: CDR1 SNHLY, CDR2 FYNNEI. CDR3 DNA sequence: TGTGCCAGCAGTGAACAGGGAGGAAATCAGCCCCAGCATTTT. This gives the protein CASSEQGGNQPQHF.

The chain links TRBV21-1 to TRBJ1-1. TRBV21-1 is given as a pseudogene. This CDR3 spans 13 amino acids. CDR3: CASSKGPGTEAFF. CDR3 nucleotide sequence: TGTGCCAGCAGCAAAGGGCCCGGGACTGAAGCTTTCTTT.

This sequence joins TRBV28 and TRBJ2-4; 10 bases are a match to TRBD1. This CDR3 is 16 amino acids long. V dropped 4 bases and J dropped 8; count of bases not matched to a gene: 11. Per the germline V gene, CDR1 is MDHEN and CDR2 is SYDVKM. CDR3 sequence: CASSSTGTGELDIQYF. The CDR3 nucleotides read TGTGCCAGCAGTTCTACCGGGACAGGGGAGTTGGACATTCAGTACTTC.

A few counts support this clone. V and J are TRBV5-1 and TRBJ2-2, with 10 nucleotides matching TRBD1. V lost 4 bases, J lost 3 bases, and 6 bases stayed unmatched. The germline V gene has CDR1 SGHRS and CDR2 YFSETQ. This CDR3 is 16 amino acids long. CDR3 DNA sequence: TGCGCCAGCAGCCGGTCGGGACAGGGGTACACCGGGGAGCTGTTTTTT. Protein product: CASSRSGQGYTGELFF.